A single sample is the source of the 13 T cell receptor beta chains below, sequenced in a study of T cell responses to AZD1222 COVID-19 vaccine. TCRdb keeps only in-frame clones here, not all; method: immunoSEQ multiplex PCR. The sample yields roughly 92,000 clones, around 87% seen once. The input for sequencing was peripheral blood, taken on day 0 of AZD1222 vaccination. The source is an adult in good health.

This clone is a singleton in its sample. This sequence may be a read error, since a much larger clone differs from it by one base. The CDR3: CASSQGNTIYF. Here the CDR3 DNA reads TGTGCCAGCAGCCAGGGAAACACCATATATTTT. This chain uses TRBV7-9 with TRBJ1-3; D is unclear. Trimming pared 5 bases from V and 4 bases from J, leaving 3 bases between. The CDR3 has 11 residues. CDR1 and CDR2 from the germline V gene are SEHNR and FQNEAQ (reference sequence).

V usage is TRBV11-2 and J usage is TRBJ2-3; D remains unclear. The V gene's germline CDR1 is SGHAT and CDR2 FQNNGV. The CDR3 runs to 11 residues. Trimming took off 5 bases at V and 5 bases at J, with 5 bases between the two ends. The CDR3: CASSGVDTQYF. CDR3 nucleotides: TGTGCCAGCAGCGGAGTAGATACGCAGTATTTT.

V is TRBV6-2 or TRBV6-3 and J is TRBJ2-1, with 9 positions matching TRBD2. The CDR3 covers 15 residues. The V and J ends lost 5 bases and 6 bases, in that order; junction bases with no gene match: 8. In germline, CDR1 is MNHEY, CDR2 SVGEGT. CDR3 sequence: CASSTVRGGPNEQFF. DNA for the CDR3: TGTGCCAGCAGTACCGTGCGGGGGGGCCCCAATGAGCAGTTCTTC.

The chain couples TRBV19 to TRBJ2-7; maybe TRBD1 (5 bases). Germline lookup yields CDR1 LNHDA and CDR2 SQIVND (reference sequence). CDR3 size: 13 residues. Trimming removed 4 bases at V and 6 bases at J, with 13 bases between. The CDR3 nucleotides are TGTGCCAGTAGTACTCTATCCCAGGGCGAGCAGTACTTC. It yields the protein CASSTLSQGEQYF.

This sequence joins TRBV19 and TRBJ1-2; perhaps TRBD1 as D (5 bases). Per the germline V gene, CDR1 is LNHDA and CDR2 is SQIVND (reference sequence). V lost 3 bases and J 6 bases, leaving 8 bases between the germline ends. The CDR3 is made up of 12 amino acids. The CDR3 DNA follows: TGTGCCAGTAGTATGTGGGGGGATGGCTACACCTTC. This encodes CASSMWGDGYTF.

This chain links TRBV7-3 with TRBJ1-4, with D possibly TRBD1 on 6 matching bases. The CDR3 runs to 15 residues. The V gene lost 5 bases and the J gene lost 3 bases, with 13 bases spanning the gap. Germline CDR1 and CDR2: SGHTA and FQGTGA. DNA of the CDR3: TGTGCCAGCAGCGCCACAGGGCGCCCTAATGAAAAACTGTTTTTT. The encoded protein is CASSATGRPNEKLFF.

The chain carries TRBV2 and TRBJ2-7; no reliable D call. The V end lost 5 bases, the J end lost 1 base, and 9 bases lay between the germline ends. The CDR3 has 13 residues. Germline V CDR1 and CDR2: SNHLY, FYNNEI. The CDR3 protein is CASSLVKSYEQYF. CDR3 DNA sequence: TGTGCCAGCAGTTTGGTCAAATCCTACGAGCAGTACTTC.

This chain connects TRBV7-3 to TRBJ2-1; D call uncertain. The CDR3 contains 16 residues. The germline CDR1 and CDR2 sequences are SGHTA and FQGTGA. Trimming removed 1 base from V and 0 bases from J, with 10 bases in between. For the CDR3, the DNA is TGTGCCAGCAGCTTAAGGGCCCATAGCTCCTACAATGAGCAGTTCTTC. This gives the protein CASSLRAHSSYNEQFF. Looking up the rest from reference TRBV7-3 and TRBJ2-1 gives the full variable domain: GAGVSQTPSNKVTEKGKYVELRCDPISGHTALYWYRQSLGQGPEFLIYFQGTGAADDSGLPNDRFFAVRPEGSVSTLKIQRTERGDSAVYLCASSLRAHSSYNEQFFGPGTRLTVL.

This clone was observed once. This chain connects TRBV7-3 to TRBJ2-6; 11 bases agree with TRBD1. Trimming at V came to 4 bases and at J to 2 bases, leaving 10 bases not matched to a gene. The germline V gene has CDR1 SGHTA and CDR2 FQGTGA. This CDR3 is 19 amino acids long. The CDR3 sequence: CASSSHIPGQGAGANVLTF. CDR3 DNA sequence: TGTGCCAGCAGCTCACATATCCCGGGACAGGGGGCTGGGGCCAACGTCCTGACTTTC.

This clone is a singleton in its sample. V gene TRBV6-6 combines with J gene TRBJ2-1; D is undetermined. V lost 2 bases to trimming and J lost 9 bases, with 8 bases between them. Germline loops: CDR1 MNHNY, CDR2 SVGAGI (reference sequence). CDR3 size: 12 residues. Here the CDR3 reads CASSYRASEQFF. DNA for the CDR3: TGTGCCAGCAGTTACAGGGCTAGTGAGCAGTTCTTC.

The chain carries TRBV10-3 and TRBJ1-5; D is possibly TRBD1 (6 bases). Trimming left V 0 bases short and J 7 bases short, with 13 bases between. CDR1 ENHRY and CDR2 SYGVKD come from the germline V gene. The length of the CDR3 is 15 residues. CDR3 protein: CAISESGGAEQPQHF. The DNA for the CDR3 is TGTGCCATCAGTGAGTCGGGGGGCGCAGAGCAGCCCCAGCATTTT.

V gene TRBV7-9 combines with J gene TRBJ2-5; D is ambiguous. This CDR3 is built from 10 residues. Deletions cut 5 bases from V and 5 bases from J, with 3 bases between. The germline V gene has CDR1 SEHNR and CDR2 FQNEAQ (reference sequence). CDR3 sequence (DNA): TGTGCCAGCAGCCAGGAGACCCAGTACTTC. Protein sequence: CASSQETQYF.

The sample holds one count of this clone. CDR3 coding DNA: TGTGCCAGCAGGTTTCAAACCGGGACAGGTCGAACCGGGGAGCTGTTTTTT. Protein sequence: CASRFQTGTGRTGELFF. The rearrangement uses TRBV5-4 and TRBJ2-2; TRBD1 matches at 8 bases. The CDR3 is 17 residues long. The germline CDR1 and CDR2 sequences are SGHNT and YYREEE (reference sequence). V shed 5 bases, J shed 5 bases, and the junction held 14 bases outside the gene matches.